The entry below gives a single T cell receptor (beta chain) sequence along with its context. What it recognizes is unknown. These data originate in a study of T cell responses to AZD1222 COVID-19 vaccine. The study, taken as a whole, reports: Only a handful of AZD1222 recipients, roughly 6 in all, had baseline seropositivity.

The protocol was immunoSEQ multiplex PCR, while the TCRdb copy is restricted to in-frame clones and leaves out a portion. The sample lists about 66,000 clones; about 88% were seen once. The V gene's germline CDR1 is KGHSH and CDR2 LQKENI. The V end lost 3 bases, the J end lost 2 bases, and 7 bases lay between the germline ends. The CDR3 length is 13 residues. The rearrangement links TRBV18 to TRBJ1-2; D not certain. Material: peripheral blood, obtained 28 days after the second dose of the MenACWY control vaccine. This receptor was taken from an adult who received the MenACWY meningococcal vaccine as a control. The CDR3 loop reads CASSPRQNYGYTF. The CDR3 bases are TGTGCCAGCTCACCGCGTCAGAACTATGGCTACACCTTC.